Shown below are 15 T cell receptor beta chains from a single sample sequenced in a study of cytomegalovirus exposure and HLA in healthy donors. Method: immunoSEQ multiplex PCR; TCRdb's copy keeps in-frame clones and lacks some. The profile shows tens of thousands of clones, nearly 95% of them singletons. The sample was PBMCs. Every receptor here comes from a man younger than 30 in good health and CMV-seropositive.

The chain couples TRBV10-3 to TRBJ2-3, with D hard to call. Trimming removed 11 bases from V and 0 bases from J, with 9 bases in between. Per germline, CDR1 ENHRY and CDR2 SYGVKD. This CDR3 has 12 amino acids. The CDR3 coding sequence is TGTGCCCTCGCCACTAGCACAGATACGCAGTATTTT. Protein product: CALATSTDTQYF.

The chain's CDR3 is CASSEGSGRGYTF. The CDR3 DNA follows: TGCGCCAGCAGTGAAGGCAGCGGCCGTGGCTACACCTTC. The chain carries TRBV10-2 and TRBJ1-2, with unresolved D. Germline CDR1 is WSHSY and CDR2 is SAAADI. V lost 3 bases, J lost 7 bases, and 12 bases lay in between. The CDR3 is 13 amino acids.

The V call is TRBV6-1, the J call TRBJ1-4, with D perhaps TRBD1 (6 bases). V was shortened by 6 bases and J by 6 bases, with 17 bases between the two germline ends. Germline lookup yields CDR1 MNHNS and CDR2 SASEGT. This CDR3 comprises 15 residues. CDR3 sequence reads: CASRADGGAYEKLFF. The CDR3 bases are TGTGCCAGCAGGGCGGATGGGGGGGCTTATGAAAAACTGTTTTTT.

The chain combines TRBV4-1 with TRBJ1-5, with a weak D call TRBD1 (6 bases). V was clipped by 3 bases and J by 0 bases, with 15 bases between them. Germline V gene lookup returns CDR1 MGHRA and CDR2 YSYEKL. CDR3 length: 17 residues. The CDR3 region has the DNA TGCGCCAGCAGCCACACTACAGGGTCTTTTAGCAATCAGCCCCAGCATTTT. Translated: CASSHTTGSFSNQPQHF.

As DNA, the CDR3 is TGCGCCAGCAGTGAGGGACTAGCGGGACCCTACGAGCAGTACTTC. It translates to CASSEGLAGPYEQYF. The V and J genes are TRBV10-1 and TRBJ2-7, with 12 bases aligning to TRBD2. The CDR3 runs 15 residues. CDR1 is WNHNN and CDR2 is SYGVQD in the germline V gene (reference sequence). V dropped 2 bases and J dropped 2; count of bases not matched to a gene: 1.

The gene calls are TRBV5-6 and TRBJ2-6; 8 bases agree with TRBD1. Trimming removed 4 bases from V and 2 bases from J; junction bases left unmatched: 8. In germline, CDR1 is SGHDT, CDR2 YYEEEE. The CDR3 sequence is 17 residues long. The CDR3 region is CASSRWTGSAGANVLTF. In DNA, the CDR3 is TGTGCCAGCAGCCGGTGGACAGGGTCGGCTGGGGCCAACGTCCTGACTTTC.

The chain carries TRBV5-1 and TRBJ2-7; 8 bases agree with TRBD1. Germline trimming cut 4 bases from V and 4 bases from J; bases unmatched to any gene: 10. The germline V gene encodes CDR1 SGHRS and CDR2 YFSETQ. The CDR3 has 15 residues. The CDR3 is CASSPGGSSRYEQYF. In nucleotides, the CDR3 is TGCGCCAGCAGCCCAGGGGGCTCTAGTCGATACGAGCAGTACTTC.

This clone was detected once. The DNA for the CDR3 is TGTGCCAGTACCTCACTAGCGGGAGGGCCAAATGAGCAGTTCTTC. This encodes CASTSLAGGPNEQFF. The rearrangement joins TRBV19 to TRBJ2-1, with TRBD2 matching over 13 bases. The CDR3 totals 15 residues. Per the germline V gene, CDR1 is LNHDA and CDR2 is SQIVND (reference sequence). V lost 7 bases, J lost 7 bases, and 7 bases stayed unmatched.

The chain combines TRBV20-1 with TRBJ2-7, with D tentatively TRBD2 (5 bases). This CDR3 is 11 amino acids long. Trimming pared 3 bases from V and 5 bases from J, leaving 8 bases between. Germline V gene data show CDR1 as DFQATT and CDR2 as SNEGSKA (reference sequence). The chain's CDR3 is CSASPGDEQYF. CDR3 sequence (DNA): TGCAGTGCTAGTCCCGGGGACGAGCAGTACTTC.

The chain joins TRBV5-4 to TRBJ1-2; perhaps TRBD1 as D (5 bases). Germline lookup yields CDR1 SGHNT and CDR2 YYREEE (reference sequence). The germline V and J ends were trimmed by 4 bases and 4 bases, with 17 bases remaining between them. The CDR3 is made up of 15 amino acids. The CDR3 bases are TGTGCCAGCAGCCCCACGGGGGTTGTGGGCTATGGCTACACCTTC. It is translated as CASSPTGVVGYGYTF.

For the CDR3, the DNA is TGTGCCAGCGCCCGGGGTACGACAGATACGCAGTATTTT. This encodes CASARGTTDTQYF. This sequence joins TRBV27 and TRBJ2-3; D possibly corresponds to TRBD2 (5 bases). Germline CDR1 is MNHEY and CDR2 is SMNVEV (reference sequence). V lost 8 bases and J lost 3, with 12 bases in between. This CDR3 comprises 13 residues.

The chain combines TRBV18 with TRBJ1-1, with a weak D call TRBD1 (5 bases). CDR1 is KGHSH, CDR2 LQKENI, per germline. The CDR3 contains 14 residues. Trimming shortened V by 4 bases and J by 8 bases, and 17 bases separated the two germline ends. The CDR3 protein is CASSQQDGSREAFF. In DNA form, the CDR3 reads TGTGCCAGCTCACAACAGGACGGTTCTAGGGAAGCTTTCTTT.

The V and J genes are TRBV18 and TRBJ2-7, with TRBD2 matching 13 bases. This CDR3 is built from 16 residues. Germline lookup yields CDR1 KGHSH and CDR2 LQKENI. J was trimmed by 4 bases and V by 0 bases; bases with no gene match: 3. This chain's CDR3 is CASSPPGLAGWYEQYF. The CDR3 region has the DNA TGTGCCAGCTCACCACCGGGACTAGCGGGATGGTACGAGCAGTACTTC.

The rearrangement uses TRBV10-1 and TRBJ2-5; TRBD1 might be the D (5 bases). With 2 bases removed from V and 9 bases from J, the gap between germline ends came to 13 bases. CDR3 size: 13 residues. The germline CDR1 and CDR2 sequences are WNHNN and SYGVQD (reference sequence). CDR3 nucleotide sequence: TGCGCCAGCAGTGAGCCAGGGAAGGAGCCCCAGTACTTC. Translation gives CASSEPGKEPQYF.

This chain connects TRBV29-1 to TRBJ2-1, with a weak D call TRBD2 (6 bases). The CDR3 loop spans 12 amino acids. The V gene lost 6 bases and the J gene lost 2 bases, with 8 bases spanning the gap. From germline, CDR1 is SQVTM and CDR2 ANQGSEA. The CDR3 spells CSVGTAYNEQFF. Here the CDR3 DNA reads TGCAGCGTCGGGACTGCCTACAATGAGCAGTTCTTC.